The source of this T cell receptor (beta chain) is a study of control samples from healthy donors and cancer patients. The CDR3 has 21 residues. V lost 1 base and J lost 3, with 27 bases in between. Germline values: CDR1 KGHDR, CDR2 SFDVKD. Generated by immunoSEQ multiplex PCR, the TCRdb table keeps only in-frame clones and is missing some. The sample has under 200,000 clones, around 95% seen once. Sequencing was done on a sample of blood. J is TRBJ1-5 and V is TRBV24-1, with a weak D call TRBD1 (6 bases). This receptor was identified in a woman in her sixties or seventies in good health. As DNA, the CDR3 is TGTGCCACCAGTGATTTATCTAAGGGGACAAATGGTGATCTACCCAATCAGCCCCAGCATTTT. It specifies CATSDLSKGTNGDLPNQPQHF.